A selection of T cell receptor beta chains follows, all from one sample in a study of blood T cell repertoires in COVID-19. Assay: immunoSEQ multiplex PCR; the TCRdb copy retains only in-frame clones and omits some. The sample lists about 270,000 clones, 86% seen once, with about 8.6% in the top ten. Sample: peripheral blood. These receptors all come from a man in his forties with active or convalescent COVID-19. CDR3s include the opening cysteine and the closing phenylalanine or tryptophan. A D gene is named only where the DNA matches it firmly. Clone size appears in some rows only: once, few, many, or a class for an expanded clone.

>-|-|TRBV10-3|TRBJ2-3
CAISVGRNTDTQYF
TGTGCCATCAGTGTTGGGAGGAACACAGATACGCAGTATTTT
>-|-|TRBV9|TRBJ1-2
CASSDGGTGPFYGYTF
TGTGCCAGCAGCGATGGAGGTACAGGGCCTTTCTATGGCTACACCTTC
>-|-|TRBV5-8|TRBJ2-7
CASRAVSYEQYF
TGTGCCAGCAGGGCGGTGAGCTACGAGCAGTACTTC
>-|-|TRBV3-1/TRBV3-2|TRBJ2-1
CASSQGINNEQFF
TGTGCCAGCAGCCAAGGTATTAACAATGAGCAGTTCTTC
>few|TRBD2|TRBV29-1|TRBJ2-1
CSVAGTNSYNEQFF
TGCAGCGTTGCAGGGACTAACTCCTACAATGAGCAGTTCTTC
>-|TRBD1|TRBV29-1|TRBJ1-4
CSVPGTGNEKLFF
TGCAGCGTCCCCGGGACAGGGAATGAAAAACTGTTTTTT
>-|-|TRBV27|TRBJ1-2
CASSSNRVGVSYGYTF
TGTGCCAGCAGCTCGAACAGGGTTGGAGTTAGCTATGGCTACACCTTC
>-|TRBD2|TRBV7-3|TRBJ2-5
CASSSPTSGSKTQYF
TGTGCCAGCAGCTCCCCGACTAGCGGGAGTAAGACCCAGTACTTC
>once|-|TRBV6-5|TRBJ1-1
CASSTNTEAFF
TGTGCCAGCAGCACAAACACTGAAGCTTTCTTT
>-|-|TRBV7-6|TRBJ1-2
CASSLDRSNYGYTF
TGTGCCAGCAGCTTAGACAGATCTAACTATGGCTACACCTTC
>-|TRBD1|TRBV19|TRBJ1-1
CASSPGQMNTEAFF
TGTGCCAGTAGCCCGGGACAGATGAACACTGAAGCTTTCTTT
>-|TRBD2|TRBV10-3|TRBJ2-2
CAISESAGFSGLAGNTGELFF
TGTGCCATCAGTGAGTCGGCGGGTTTCAGCGGCCTAGCGGGGAACACCGGGGAGCTGTTTTTT
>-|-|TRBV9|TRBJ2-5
CASSPGNSGETQYF
TGTGCCAGCAGCCCGGGGAACAGCGGGGAGACCCAGTACTTC
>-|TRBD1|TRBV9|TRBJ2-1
CASSAGQGIINEQFF
TGTGCCAGCAGCGCGGGACAGGGAATAATCAATGAGCAGTTCTTC
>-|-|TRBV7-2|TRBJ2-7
CASSLIPDRLYEQYF
TGTGCCAGCAGCTTAATACCGGACAGACTCTACGAGCAGTACTTC
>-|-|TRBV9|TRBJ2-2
CASNEDGMSTGELFF
TGTGCCAGCAATGAAGATGGTATGAGCACCGGGGAGCTGTTTTTT
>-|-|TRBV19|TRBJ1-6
CASREGGYSPLHF
TGTGCCAGTAGGGAGGGCGGGTACTCACCCCTCCACTTT
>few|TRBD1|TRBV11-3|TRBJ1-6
CASSGTGNGAPLHF
TGTGCCAGCAGCGGGACAGGGAATGGAGCACCCCTCCACTTT
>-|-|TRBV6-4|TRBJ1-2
CASSALGGSQHGYTF
TGTGCCAGCAGTGCTCTGGGGGGGAGTCAGCATGGCTACACCTTC
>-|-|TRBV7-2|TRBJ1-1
CASSLAGHSEAFF
TGTGCCAGCAGCTTAGCTGGACACTCTGAAGCTTTCTTT
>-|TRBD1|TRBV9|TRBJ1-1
CASSGTEREAFF
TGTGCCAGCTCCGGGACAGAACGTGAAGCTTTCTTT